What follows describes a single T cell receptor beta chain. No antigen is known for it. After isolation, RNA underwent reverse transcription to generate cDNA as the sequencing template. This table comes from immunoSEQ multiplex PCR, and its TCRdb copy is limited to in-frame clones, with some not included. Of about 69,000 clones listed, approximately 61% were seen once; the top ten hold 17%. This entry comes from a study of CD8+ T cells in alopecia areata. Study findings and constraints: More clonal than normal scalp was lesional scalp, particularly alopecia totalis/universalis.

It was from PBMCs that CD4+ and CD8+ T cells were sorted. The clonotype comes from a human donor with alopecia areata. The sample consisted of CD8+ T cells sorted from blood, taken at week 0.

Here the CDR3 DNA reads TGTGCCTGCGGACAGGTCTCTAGCAATCAGCCCCAGCATTTT. This codes for CACGQVSSNQPQHF. The V and J genes are TRBV30 and TRBJ1-5, with TRBD1 matching over 7 bases. CDR3 size: 14 residues. J was trimmed by 0 bases and V by 6 bases; bases with no gene match: 5. Germline assignment: CDR1 GTSNPN and CDR2 SVGIG (reference sequence).